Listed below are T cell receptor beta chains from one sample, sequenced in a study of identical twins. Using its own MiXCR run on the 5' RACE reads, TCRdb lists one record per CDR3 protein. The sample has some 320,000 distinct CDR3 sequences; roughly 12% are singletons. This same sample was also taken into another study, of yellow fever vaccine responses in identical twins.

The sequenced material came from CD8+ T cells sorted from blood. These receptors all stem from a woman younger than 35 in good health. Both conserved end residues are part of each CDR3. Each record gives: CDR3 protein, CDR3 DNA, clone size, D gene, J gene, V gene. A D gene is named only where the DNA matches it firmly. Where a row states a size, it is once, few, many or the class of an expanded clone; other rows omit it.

CASSFGGGGEKLFF TGTGCCAGCAGTTTCGGAGGCGGTGGTGAAAAACTGTTTTTT . . TRBJ1-4 TRBV27
CASSQGIARLNEQFF TGTGCCAGCAGCCAAGGCATAGCCCGACTAAATGAGCAGTTCTTC . . TRBJ2-1 TRBV3-1
CASSLVEERDTQYF TGTGCCAGCAGCTTGGTAGAGGAGAGAGATACGCAGTATTTT . . TRBJ2-3 TRBV5-5
CSVEEGGDRGAYNEQFF TGCAGCGTTGAAGAAGGGGGTGACAGGGGAGCCTACAATGAGCAGTTCTTC few TRBD1 TRBJ2-1 TRBV29-1
CASSLTMLRSGANVLTF TGTGCCAGCAGCTTAACAATGCTCCGCTCTGGGGCCAACGTCCTGACTTTC few . TRBJ2-6 TRBV11-2
CASSLSRKGSTDTQYF TGTGCCAGCAGCTTATCTCGGAAGGGATCCACAGATACGCAGTATTTT few . TRBJ2-3 TRBV7-8
CASSAGSSSYNEQFF TGTGCCAGCAGCGCAGGCTCAAGCTCCTACAATGAGCAGTTCTTC . . TRBJ2-1 TRBV9
CASSLYAGSSSYNEQFF TGTGCCAGCAGTTTATACGCAGGGTCCAGCTCCTACAATGAGCAGTTCTTC few . TRBJ2-1 TRBV28
CASSKGPAGVNEQFF TGTGCCAGCAGCAAAGGCCCAGCGGGAGTCAATGAGCAGTTCTTC . TRBD2 TRBJ2-1 TRBV7-9
CASRKQGSGELFF TGTGCCAGCCGGAAACAGGGTTCCGGGGAGCTGTTTTTT few . TRBJ2-2 TRBV24-1
CASSRQGASGDTQYF TGCGCCAGCAGCCGCCAGGGGGCATCTGGGGATACGCAGTATTTT few TRBD1 TRBJ2-3 TRBV4-1
CASSQDPGGPEAFF TGCGCCAGCAGCCAAGATCCAGGGGGCCCCGAAGCTTTCTTT many TRBD1 TRBJ1-1 TRBV4-1
CASRQGDTGTYEQYF TGTGCCAGCAGGCAAGGGGATACAGGCACCTACGAGCAGTACTTC few . TRBJ2-7 TRBV3-1
CASSQEAITDTQYF TGTGCCAGCAGCCAAGAGGCCATCACAGATACGCAGTATTTT few . TRBJ2-3 TRBV3-1
CASSFSTGELFF TGCGCCAGCAGCTTTTCCACCGGGGAGCTGTTTTTT many . TRBJ2-2 TRBV6-5
CSARDPLAGFNEQFF TGCAGTGCTAGAGATCCCCTAGCGGGATTCAATGAGCAGTTCTTC . TRBD2 TRBJ2-1 TRBV20-1
CSVEGQGLSTDTQYF TGCAGCGTTGAAGGTCAAGGGTTAAGCACAGATACGCAGTATTTT many . TRBJ2-3 TRBV29-1
CASSLTGPNEKLFF TGTGCCAGCAGTTTAACAGGGCCGAATGAAAAACTGTTTTTT few . TRBJ1-4 TRBV27
CASSETYEQFF TGTGCCAGCAGTGAAACTTATGAGCAGTTCTTC few . TRBJ2-1 TRBV2
CASSLALGDLNTGELFF TGTGCCAGCAGCTTAGCGCTAGGAGATCTTAACACCGGGGAGCTGTTTTTT few . TRBJ2-2 TRBV7-6
CASSESAGGQETQYF TGTGCCAGCAGTGAATCTGCGGGAGGGCAGGAGACCCAGTACTTC few TRBD2 TRBJ2-5 TRBV6-1
CSVGGLSSYEQYF TGCAGCGTTGGAGGACTCAGCTCCTACGAGCAGTACTTC many . TRBJ2-7 TRBV29-1
CASRRTGGPSSYNEQFF TGTGCCAGCAGACGGACAGGGGGGCCCAGCTCCTACAATGAGCAGTTCTTC few TRBD1 TRBJ2-1 TRBV27
CASSPHRVFAKNIQYF TGCGCCAGCAGCCCACACAGGGTTTTTGCCAAAAACATTCAGTACTTC . . TRBJ2-4 TRBV4-1
CASSFLAGEYKNIQYF TGTGCCAGCAGCTTTCTAGCGGGAGAGTACAAAAACATTCAGTACTTC many TRBD2 TRBJ2-4 TRBV5-5
CASSAQGGSGQPQHF TGTGCCAGCAGCGCCCAAGGGGGCTCGGGGCAGCCCCAGCATTTT few TRBD1 TRBJ1-5 TRBV9
CASSLGPHLPDTEAFF TGTGCCAGCAGCTTAGGGCCCCACCTCCCGGACACTGAAGCTTTCTTT few . TRBJ1-1 TRBV7-6
CASSSPRDTEAFF TGTGCCAGCAGTTCCCCTAGGGACACTGAAGCTTTCTTT . . TRBJ1-1 TRBV12-3/TRBV12-4
CAIKIQTGTNYGYTF TGTGCCATCAAGATACAGACAGGGACTAACTATGGCTACACCTTC . TRBD1 TRBJ1-2 TRBV10-3
CASSLNPRGNNYGYTF TGTGCCAGCAGCTTAAACCCCAGGGGTAACAACTATGGCTACACCTTC few . TRBJ1-2 TRBV11-2
CASTEGDRGKMNTGELFF TGTGCCAGCACCGAGGGGGACAGGGGCAAGATGAACACCGGGGAGCTGTTTTTT . TRBD1 TRBJ2-2 TRBV2
CASSGGYSASTDTQYF TGTGCCAGTAGTGGGGGTTATTCCGCTAGCACAGATACGCAGTATTTT . . TRBJ2-3 TRBV19
CASSSVPPGPGTDTQYF TGTGCCAGCAGTTCAGTCCCCCCAGGGCCGGGCACAGATACGCAGTATTTT few . TRBJ2-3 TRBV12-3/TRBV12-4
CASSSRSGVSYNEQFF TGTGCCAGCAGCTCACGATCGGGGGTCTCCTACAATGAGCAGTTCTTC . . TRBJ2-1 TRBV28
CSARDESGPSYNEQFF TGCAGTGCTAGAGATGAAAGCGGGCCTTCCTACAATGAGCAGTTCTTC few . TRBJ2-1 TRBV20-1
CASRPVTGAFF TGTGCCAGCAGACCCGTGACGGGGGCTTTCTTT few . TRBJ1-1 TRBV9
CAISESSSGSPAYNEQFF TGTGCCATCAGTGAGTCGTCTAGCGGGAGCCCAGCGTACAATGAGCAGTTCTTC . TRBD2 TRBJ2-1 TRBV10-3
CASSEDRVVTGELFF TGTGCCAGCAGTGAGGACAGGGTGGTAACCGGGGAGCTGTTTTTT . TRBD1 TRBJ2-2 TRBV25-1
CASSPRTVSVQPQHF TGTGCCAGCAGCCCTCGGACAGTTTCAGTTCAGCCCCAGCATTTT few . TRBJ1-5 TRBV11-2
CASSPRDRGFPYNEQFF TGTGCCAGCAGCCCCCGGGACAGGGGCTTCCCTTACAATGAGCAGTTCTTC few TRBD1 TRBJ2-1 TRBV14
CASSLSPGKETQYF TGTGCCAGCAGCTTATCACCAGGAAAAGAGACCCAGTACTTC few . TRBJ2-5 TRBV11-2
CASSLSDTGELFF TGTGCCAGCAGTTTATCGGACACCGGGGAGCTGTTTTTT many . TRBJ2-2 TRBV27
CASSQDRGEQETQYF TGTGCCAGCAGCCAAGATCGTGGGGAGCAAGAGACCCAGTACTTC many . TRBJ2-5 TRBV3-1
CSARETGDEQFF TGCAGTGCTAGAGAAACAGGCGATGAGCAGTTCTTC . . TRBJ2-1 TRBV20-1
CASSINPGTPTWADTQYF TGCGCCAGCAGCATAAACCCCGGGACACCCACCTGGGCAGATACGCAGTATTTT few . TRBJ2-3 TRBV5-1
CASSPRTDYEQYF TGTGCCAGCAGCCCCAGGACAGACTACGAGCAGTACTTC . . TRBJ2-7 TRBV9
CASSDWDRDSTGELFF TGTGCCAGCAGTGACTGGGACAGGGATAGCACCGGGGAGCTGTTTTTT . TRBD1 TRBJ2-2 TRBV2
CASNLGTSTDTQYF TGTGCCAGCAACCTCGGGACTAGCACAGATACGCAGTATTTT few . TRBJ2-3 TRBV12-3/TRBV12-4
CASSDRGRTEAFF TGTGCCAGCAGTGACAGGGGTAGGACTGAAGCTTTCTTT . TRBD1 TRBJ1-1 TRBV9
CASSRLTGAENNSPLHF TGCGCCAGCAGCCGATTGACAGGGGCGGAAAATAATTCACCCCTCCACTTT . TRBD1 TRBJ1-6 TRBV4-1
CAIQDRVGVYEQFF TGTGCCATCCAGGACAGGGTAGGGGTTTATGAGCAGTTCTTC few TRBD1 TRBJ2-1 TRBV28
CASSLESVAQGENTEAFF TGTGCCAGCAGCTTGGAAAGTGTGGCACAGGGTGAGAACACTGAAGCTTTCTTT few . TRBJ1-1 TRBV5-8
CASSEPLSKNEQFF TGTGCCAGCAGTGAACCCCTCTCAAAAAACGAGCAGTTCTTC . . TRBJ2-1 TRBV2
CASSEWGSGPSTDTQYF TGTGCCAGCAGTGAATGGGGTAGCGGGCCTAGCACAGATACGCAGTATTTT few TRBD2 TRBJ2-3 TRBV25-1
CASTPGLATDTQYF TGCGCCAGCACTCCGGGATTAGCGACAGATACGCAGTATTTT . . TRBJ2-3 TRBV5-1
CASSLGDPSYNEQFF TGTGCCAGCAGCTTAGGGGACCCCTCCTACAATGAGCAGTTCTTC many . TRBJ2-1 TRBV7-9
CASSLGAPLNQPQHF TGTGCCAGCAGCTTAGGGGCCCCCCTCAATCAGCCCCAGCATTTT few . TRBJ1-5 TRBV7-8
CSVEAGQGYYGYTF TGCAGCGTTGAAGCAGGACAGGGGTACTATGGCTACACCTTC . TRBD1 TRBJ1-2 TRBV29-1
CASSQGRAPTDTQYF TGCGCCAGCAGCCAAGGACGGGCCCCTACAGATACGCAGTATTTT many . TRBJ2-3 TRBV4-1